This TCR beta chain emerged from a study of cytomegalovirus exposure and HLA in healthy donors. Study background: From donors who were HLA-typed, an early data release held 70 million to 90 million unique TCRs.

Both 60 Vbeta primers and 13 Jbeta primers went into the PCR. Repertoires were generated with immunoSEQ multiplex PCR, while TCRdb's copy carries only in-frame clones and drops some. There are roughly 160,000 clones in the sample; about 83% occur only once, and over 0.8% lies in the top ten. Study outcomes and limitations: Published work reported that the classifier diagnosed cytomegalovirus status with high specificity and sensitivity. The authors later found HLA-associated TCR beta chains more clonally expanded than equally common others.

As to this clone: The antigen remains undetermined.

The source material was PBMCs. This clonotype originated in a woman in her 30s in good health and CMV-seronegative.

Written as DNA, the CDR3 is TGCGCCAGCAGCCAAGACGAACCATCGGGGGGGCGGCTTGGCTACACCTTC. This encodes CASSQDEPSGGRLGYTF. V gene TRBV4-1 combines with J gene TRBJ1-2; possible D gene TRBD1, 6 bases. Germline assignment: CDR1 MGHRA and CDR2 YSYEKL. V dropped 0 bases and J dropped 7 bases, with 21 bases sitting between them. This CDR3 region has 17 residues.